Listed here are 32 T cell receptor beta chains from one sample, sequenced in a study of T cells in Graves' hyperthyroidism and ophthalmopathy. Amplification targeted TCR beta CDR3 regions from RNA transcripts. An initial round of RT-PCR targeting the TCR CDR3 relied on the HTBI primer set. Using its own MiXCR run on the multiplex PCR reads, TCRdb lists one record per CDR3 protein. Among 500,000 to 700,000 distinct CDR3 sequences, 16% were seen once, and the ten largest hold about 20%. The sequenced material came from blood. The receptors derive from a woman aged 18 to 35 with Graves' hyperthyroidism.

Ten or more counts support this clonotype. The rearrangement uses TRBV11-2 and TRBJ1-2, with a weak D call TRBD1 (6 bases). The germline gives CDR1 SGHAT, CDR2 FQNNGV. Deletions cut 1 base from V and 7 bases from J, with 16 bases between. The CDR3 totals 15 residues. The CDR3 protein is CASSLGPTGSRGYTF. In nucleotides, the CDR3 is TGTGCCAGCAGCTTAGGTCCGACAGGCAGCCGTGGCTACACCTTC.

This clonotype showed up many times. V and J are TRBV6-1 and TRBJ2-7; D ambiguous. The length of the CDR3 is 14 residues. Germline CDR1 is MNHNS and CDR2 is SASEGT. V lost 11 bases and J lost 2, with 19 bases in between. The CDR3 DNA reads as TGTGCCGCAGCAGGCAGTAGTGGTACCTACGAGCAGTACTTC. It yields the protein CAAAGSSGTYEQYF.

This clonotype has a handful of counts. The V gene is TRBV18, the J gene TRBJ1-3, with a weak D call TRBD1 (6 bases). V dropped 5 bases and J dropped 0 bases, with 11 bases sitting between them. This CDR3 comprises 15 residues. From germline, CDR1 is KGHSH and CDR2 LQKENI. The CDR3 sequence: CASSLLDSSGNTIYF. CDR3 bases: TGTGCCAGCTCATTGCTGGACAGCTCTGGAAACACCATATATTTT. The full variable domain, with the rest looked up from reference TRBV18 and TRBJ1-3, is NAGVMQNPRHLVRRRGQEARLRCSPMKGHSHVYWYRQLPEEGLKFMVYLQKENIIDESGMPKERFSAEFPKEGPSILRIQQVVRGDSAAYFCASSLLDSSGNTIYFGEGSWLTVV.

This clonotype came up a few times. The chain links TRBV20-1 to TRBJ2-5; 9 nucleotides match TRBD1. Trimming removed 6 bases from V and 2 bases from J; junction bases left unmatched: 16. Germline V gene data show CDR1 as DFQATT and CDR2 as SNEGSKA (reference sequence). CDR3 length: 17 residues. CDR3 loop: CSARVNRGLVGQETQYF. DNA for the CDR3: TGCAGTGCCAGGGTTAACAGGGGGCTAGTAGGGCAAGAGACCCAGTACTTC.

The rearrangement links TRBV5-6 to TRBJ1-1, with D possibly being TRBD1 (5 bases). V was cut by 1 base and J by 1 base, with 14 bases left in between. Germline lookup yields CDR1 SGHDT and CDR2 YYEEEE. This CDR3 spans 16 amino acids. CDR3 sequence (DNA): TGTGCCAGCAGCTTGATACCGGGACCCCCGAACACTGAAGCTTTCTTT. Amino acids: CASSLIPGPPNTEAFF.

This clonotype was counted at least ten times. The J gene is TRBJ2-7, the V gene TRBV20-1; 7 positions match TRBD2. CDR3 length: 13 residues. Germline CDR1 reads DFQATT; CDR2 reads SNEGSKA (reference sequence). The V and J ends lost 7 bases and 5 bases, in that order; junction bases with no gene match: 11. The CDR3 DNA is TGCAGTGTTATCGACGGGAGGAGCGACGAGCAGTACTTC. Protein sequence: CSVIDGRSDEQYF.

This clonotype appeared many times. The chain couples TRBV2 to TRBJ1-5, with D maybe TRBD1 (5 bases). V was clipped by 2 bases and J by 3 bases, with 14 bases between them. CDR3 length equals 16 residues. The germline V gene encodes CDR1 SNHLY and CDR2 FYNNEI. The CDR3 nucleotides read TGTGCCAGCAGTGAACAGGGATTGGCGAACAATCAGCCCCAGCATTTT. Amino acid sequence: CASSEQGLANNQPQHF.

This clonotype came up many times. The rearrangement uses TRBV5-1 and TRBJ2-1; 8 nucleotides line up with TRBD2. CDR3 length: 15 residues. V dropped 4 bases and J dropped 2; count of bases not matched to a gene: 5. Germline CDR1 is SGHRS and CDR2 is YFSETQ. The CDR3 DNA sequence: TGCGCCAGCAGCGCCGGGACTAGTACCTACAATGAGCAGTTCTTC. Encoded protein: CASSAGTSTYNEQFF. Variable domain in full (rest from reference TRBV5-1 and TRBJ2-1): KAGVTQTPRYLIKTRGQQVTLSCSPISGHRSVSWYQQTPGQGLQFLFEYFSETQRNKGNFPGRFSGRQFSNSRSEMNVSTLELGDSALYLCASSAGTSTYNEQFFGPGTRLTVL.

V is TRBV12-3 or TRBV12-4 and J is TRBJ1-5; the D gene is possibly TRBD1 (5 bases). The CDR3 totals 16 residues. Trimming removed 7 bases from V and 0 bases from J, with 16 bases in between. The CDR3 nucleotides are TGTGCCAGCACCGTCGGGGCAACGTATAGCAATCAGCCCCAGCATTTT. Its protein is CASTVGATYSNQPQHF.

This clonotype was picked up a small number of times. CDR3 in DNA: TGTGCCAGCAGTACGGACAGGGCCGAAGAGACCCAGTACTTC. It specifies CASSTDRAEETQYF. This rearrangement joins TRBV6-1 to TRBJ2-5; TRBD1 agrees at 8 bases. There are 14 residues in the CDR3. The junction had 5 bases not matched to a gene; V was cut back by 5 bases and J by 3 bases. Germline V gene data show CDR1 as MNHNS and CDR2 as SASEGT.

The V and J genes are TRBV15 and TRBJ2-7; perhaps TRBD1 as D (5 bases). Trimming took 3 bases from V and 5 from J, leaving 17 bases between them. Germline lookup yields CDR1 LNHNV and CDR2 YYDKDF (reference sequence). The CDR3 loop spans 15 amino acids. CDR3 amino acids: CATSSINPRAHEQYF. The CDR3, as DNA: TGTGCCACCAGCAGTATTAACCCCAGGGCCCACGAGCAGTACTTC.

V gene TRBV29-1 combines with J gene TRBJ2-4; TRBD1 or TRBD2 may be the D gene (5 bases each). V shed 6 bases and J shed 0 bases, with 12 bases lying between them. The CDR3 totals 14 residues. In germline, CDR1 is SQVTM, CDR2 ANQGSEA. This chain's CDR3 is CSVGDRLAKNIQYF. CDR3 DNA: TGCAGCGTGGGGGACCGTTTAGCCAAAAACATTCAGTACTTC.

This clonotype was picked up many times. This chain connects TRBV28 to TRBJ2-7; the D is unclear. Germline V gene data show CDR1 as MDHEN and CDR2 as SYDVKM. The CDR3 is 14 amino acids. The ends were cut back, 6 bases at V and 6 bases at J, with 18 bases in the middle. CDR3 in DNA: TGTGCCAGCAGACTCAGGTGGGGTGTTGGCGAGCAGTACTTC. Protein: CASRLRWGVGEQYF.

This clonotype was seen at least ten times. The rearrangement joins TRBV6-2 or TRBV6-3 to TRBJ2-1; D possibly corresponds to TRBD2 (5 bases). This CDR3 is 14 amino acids long. Germline assignment: CDR1 MNHEY and CDR2 SVGEGT. V was cut by 2 bases and J by 0 bases, with 5 bases left in between. The CDR3 loop reads CASSYRGSYNEQFF. The CDR3 DNA follows: TGTGCCAGCAGTTACCGGGGCTCCTACAATGAGCAGTTCTTC.

The chain employs TRBV4-2 and TRBJ2-3; TRBD2 aligns across 7 bases. This CDR3 region has 18 residues. In germline, CDR1 is LGHNA, CDR2 YNFKEQ. After removal of 0 bases from V and 4 bases from J, the junction contained 13 bases not matched to a gene. The CDR3 bases are TGTGCCAGCAGCCAAGATGGGGGGGGGGGAAGAAAACCAGATACGCAGTATTTT. Its translation is CASSQDGGGGRKPDTQYF.

V usage is TRBV24-1 and J usage is TRBJ2-1; D gene unclear. CDR1 and CDR2 from the germline V gene are KGHDR and SFDVKD. This CDR3 is built from 19 residues. V gave up 3 bases and J gave up 0 bases, with 20 bases separating them. The CDR3 DNA follows: TGTGCCACCAGTGATGAATTGTCGACGGAGATTCCCTCCTACAATGAGCAGTTCTTC. Its translation is CATSDELSTEIPSYNEQFF.

This clonotype came up many times. The chain links TRBV11-2 to TRBJ2-7; D is undetermined. From germline, CDR1 is SGHAT and CDR2 FQNNGV. V lost 0 bases and J 5 bases, leaving 5 bases between the germline ends. The CDR3 has 12 residues. The CDR3 region has the DNA TGTGCCAGCAGCTTAGAACACGACGAGCAGTACTTC. Protein sequence: CASSLEHDEQYF.

The chain's CDR3 is CAISGGLRGGDTQYF. The DNA of the CDR3 is TGTGCCATCAGTGGGGGACTCAGGGGAGGAGATACGCAGTATTTT. The gene calls are TRBV10-3 and TRBJ2-3, with D perhaps being TRBD1 or TRBD2 (6 bases each). V was trimmed by 4 bases and J by 5 bases, leaving 16 bases between them. Germline CDR1 is ENHRY and CDR2 is SYGVKD. CDR3 size: 15 residues.

The chain employs TRBV5-1 and TRBJ2-6, with D possibly matching TRBD1 (5 bases). This CDR3 has 17 amino acids. Looked up from germline, CDR1 is SGHRS and CDR2 is YFSETQ. Trimming removed 0 bases from V and 0 bases from J, with 10 bases in between. Written as DNA, the CDR3 is TGCGCCAGCAGCTTGGAGGCAGGGATCTCTGGGGCCAACGTCCTGACTTTC. Its translation: CASSLEAGISGANVLTF. Together with reference TRBV5-1 and TRBJ2-6, the CDR3 gives the full variable domain: KAGVTQTPRYLIKTRGQQVTLSCSPISGHRSVSWYQQTPGQGLQFLFEYFSETQRNKGNFPGRFSGRQFSNSRSEMNVSTLELGDSALYLCASSLEAGISGANVLTFGAGSRLTVL.

The sample holds many counts of this clonotype. The gene calls are TRBV20-1 and TRBJ1-1; a possible D gene is TRBD1 (5 bases). The CDR3 spans 15 residues. Trimming took off 6 bases at V and 5 bases at J, with 22 bases between the two ends. The germline V gene encodes CDR1 DFQATT and CDR2 SNEGSKA (reference sequence). The CDR3 DNA is TGCAGTGCCCGAAAGCCAGGCAGGGAAGTTACTGAAGCTTTCTTT. It is translated as CSARKPGREVTEAFF.

This clonotype was counted only a few times. The chain is built from TRBV6-2 or TRBV6-3 and TRBJ1-2; maybe TRBD1 (5 bases). Germline V gives CDR1 MNHEY, CDR2 SVGEGT. V was clipped by 5 bases and J by 0 bases, with 13 bases between them. The CDR3 sequence is 15 residues long. The CDR3 nucleotides are TGTGCCAGCAGTACTCCCCCGACAGCTAACTATGGCTACACCTTC. Amino acid sequence: CASSTPPTANYGYTF.

The chain combines TRBV30 with TRBJ1-2; 7 nucleotides agree with TRBD1. CDR1 is GTSNPN, CDR2 SVGIG, per germline (reference sequence). This CDR3 is built from 12 residues. V dropped 2 bases and J dropped 5; count of bases not matched to a gene: 2. CDR3 in DNA: TGTGCCTGGAGTCCAGGGGGATATGGCTACACCTTC. It specifies CAWSPGGYGYTF.

This rearrangement joins TRBV24-1 to TRBJ2-1, with a possible D match to TRBD2 (6 bases). The V end was cut by 5 bases, the J end by 0 bases, with 7 bases between. Germline V CDR1 and CDR2: KGHDR, SFDVKD. The CDR3 runs 14 residues. The CDR3 DNA follows: TGTGCCACCAGTGTCGGGAGCTCCTACAATGAGCAGTTCTTC. Protein: CATSVGSSYNEQFF.

Ten or more counts support this clonotype. The CDR3 bases are TGTGCCAGTTTGCCTCAGGGGAACAATCAGCCCCAGCATTTT. It codes for CASLPQGNNQPQHF. This chain uses TRBV12-3 or TRBV12-4 with TRBJ1-5; tentatively, D is TRBD1 (6 bases). This CDR3 spans 14 amino acids. V gave up 9 bases and J gave up 3 bases, with 15 bases separating them.

In this sample, this clonotype turned up once. The chain recombines TRBV10-3 with TRBJ2-7; 7 nucleotides line up with TRBD2. The CDR3 contains 12 residues. After removal of 10 bases from V and 13 bases from J, the junction contained 16 bases not matched to a gene. Germline V CDR1 and CDR2: ENHRY, SYGVKD. In DNA, the CDR3 is TGTGCCAGCCACGGGACTAACCTCTTGCATTACTTC. This gives the protein CASHGTNLLHYF.

This clonotype was seen a few times. The gene calls are TRBV15 and TRBJ1-1; tentative D call: TRBD1 (6 bases). Germline V gives CDR1 LNHNV, CDR2 YYDKDF (reference sequence). Deletions cut 9 bases from V and 1 base from J, with 9 bases between. The CDR3 loop spans 12 amino acids. The CDR3 DNA follows: TGTGCCACAAGACAGGAGAACACTGAAGCTTTCTTT. It specifies CATRQENTEAFF.

This chain connects TRBV29-1 to TRBJ2-7; D gene unclear. CDR1 is SQVTM, CDR2 ANQGSEA, per germline. The V and J ends lost 2 bases and 5 bases respectively, with 10 bases between them. This CDR3 has 12 residues. CDR3 sequence reads: CSVEISLDEQYF. CDR3 nucleotides: TGCAGCGTTGAAATCTCTCTGGACGAGCAGTACTTC.

This clonotype came up a few times. V and J are TRBV27 and TRBJ1-1; TRBD1 is a possible D gene (6 bases). Trimming took off 3 bases at V and 1 base at J, with 12 bases between the two ends. CDR1 and CDR2 from the germline V gene are MNHEY and SMNVEV (reference sequence). CDR3 length equals 15 residues. As DNA, the CDR3 is TGTGCCAGCAGTTTCGGCAGGGGCCGGAACACTGAAGCTTTCTTT. This encodes CASSFGRGRNTEAFF.

DNA for the CDR3: TGTGCCTGGAGCGAATTAGGGATTAATGAGCAGTTCTTC. This sequence encodes CAWSELGINEQFF. V usage is TRBV30 and J usage is TRBJ2-1; D uncertain. Trimming took off 3 bases at V and 7 bases at J, with 13 bases between the two ends. CDR3 length equals 13 residues. Per germline, CDR1 GTSNPN and CDR2 SVGIG (reference sequence).

There are a few counts of this clonotype. The chain links TRBV6-2 or TRBV6-3 to TRBJ1-2; D is unresolved. With 0 bases removed from V and 4 bases from J, the gap between germline ends came to 9 bases. This CDR3 is built from 14 residues. Germline values: CDR1 MNHEY, CDR2 SVGEGT. CDR3 loop: CASSYSPSVYGYTF. The DNA of the CDR3 is TGTGCCAGCAGTTACTCGCCTAGTGTCTATGGCTACACCTTC.

This clonotype was picked up many times. The chain has TRBV30 and TRBJ2-3, with 8 positions matching TRBD2. In germline, CDR1 is GTSNPN, CDR2 SVGIG (reference sequence). The CDR3 contains 18 residues. Germline trimming cut 0 bases from V and 4 bases from J; bases unmatched to any gene: 15. CDR3 DNA sequence: TGTGCCTGGAGTGTACCGGTGGTAAGCGGGGGAACGGCAGATACGCAGTATTTT. It is translated as CAWSVPVVSGGTADTQYF.

This clonotype was recorded many times. This rearrangement joins TRBV20-1 to TRBJ2-7, with 10 positions matching TRBD2. Per germline, CDR1 DFQATT and CDR2 SNEGSKA (reference sequence). This CDR3 has 16 residues. Trimming cost V 0 bases and J 4 bases; bases outside gene matches: 9. Here the CDR3 DNA reads TGCAGTGCTAGAGATAGGCCTAGCGGGGGAAAATACGAGCAGTACTTC. It is translated as CSARDRPSGGKYEQYF.